This T cell receptor (beta chain) appears in the sequencing data of a study of T-cell reconstitution after alpha-beta-depleted transplantation in children. Germline V gene lookup returns CDR1 SGDLS and CDR2 YYNGEE. With 3 bases removed from V and 1 base from J, the gap between germline ends came to 7 bases. The CDR3 spans 13 residues. Unique molecular identifiers featured in how the TCRbeta library was prepared. MiXCR, applied by TCRdb to the PCR reads, yields one record per CDR3 protein. The table shows about 480,000 distinct CDR3 sequences, with around 13% occurring only once. This clonotype showed up many times.

The material sequenced was PBMCs from the stem cell graft donor, taken from the stem cell graft. The chain is built from TRBV9 and TRBJ1-1; maybe TRBD1 (5 bases). The sequence was obtained from a human donor who donated a stem cell graft to a child with combined immunodeficiency. The CDR3 here is CASSAGTNTEAFF. CDR3 DNA sequence: TGTGCCAGCAGCGCAGGGACGAACACTGAAGCTTTCTTT.